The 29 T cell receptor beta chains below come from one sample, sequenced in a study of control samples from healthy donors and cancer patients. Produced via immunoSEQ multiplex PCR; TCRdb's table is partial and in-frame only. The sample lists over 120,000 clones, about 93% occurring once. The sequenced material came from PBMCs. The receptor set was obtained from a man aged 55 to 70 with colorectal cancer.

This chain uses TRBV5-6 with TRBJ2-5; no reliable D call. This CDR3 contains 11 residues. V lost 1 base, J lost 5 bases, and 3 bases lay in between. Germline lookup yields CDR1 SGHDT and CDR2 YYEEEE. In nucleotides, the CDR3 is TGTGCCAGCAGCTTGCGGGAGACCCAGTACTTC. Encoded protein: CASSLRETQYF.

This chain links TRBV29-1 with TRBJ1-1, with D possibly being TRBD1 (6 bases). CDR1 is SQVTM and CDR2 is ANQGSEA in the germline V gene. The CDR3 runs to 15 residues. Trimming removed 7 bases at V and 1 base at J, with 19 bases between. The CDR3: CSAGAGGLGNTEAFF. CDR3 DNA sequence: TGCAGCGCCGGGGCGGGGGGCCTTGGGAACACTGAAGCTTTCTTT.

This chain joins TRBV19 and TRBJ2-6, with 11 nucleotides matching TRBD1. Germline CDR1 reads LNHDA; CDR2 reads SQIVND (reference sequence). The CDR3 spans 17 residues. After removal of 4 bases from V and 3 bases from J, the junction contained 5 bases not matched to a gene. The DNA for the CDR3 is TGTGCCAGTAGTACGGACAGGGGGCATAGTGGGGCCAACGTCCTGACTTTC. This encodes CASSTDRGHSGANVLTF.

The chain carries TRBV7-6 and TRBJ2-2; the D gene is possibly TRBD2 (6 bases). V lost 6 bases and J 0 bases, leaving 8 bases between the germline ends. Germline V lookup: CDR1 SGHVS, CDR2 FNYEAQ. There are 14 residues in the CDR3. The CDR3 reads CASRGLPNTGELFF. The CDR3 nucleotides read TGTGCCAGCAGGGGACTTCCGAACACCGGGGAGCTGTTTTTT. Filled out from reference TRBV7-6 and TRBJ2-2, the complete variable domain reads GAGVSQSPRYKVTKRGQDVALRCDPISGHVSLYWYRQALGQGPEFLTYFNYEAQQDKSGLPNDRFSAERPEGSISTLTIQRTEQRDSAMYRCASRGLPNTGELFFGEGSRLTVL.

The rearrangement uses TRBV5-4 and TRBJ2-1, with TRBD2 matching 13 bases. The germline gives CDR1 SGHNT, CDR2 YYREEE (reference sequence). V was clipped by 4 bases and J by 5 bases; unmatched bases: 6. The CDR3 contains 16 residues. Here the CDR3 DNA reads TGTGCCAGCAGCCGGACTAGCGGGGGCCCCAACAATGAGCAGTTCTTC. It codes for CASSRTSGGPNNEQFF.

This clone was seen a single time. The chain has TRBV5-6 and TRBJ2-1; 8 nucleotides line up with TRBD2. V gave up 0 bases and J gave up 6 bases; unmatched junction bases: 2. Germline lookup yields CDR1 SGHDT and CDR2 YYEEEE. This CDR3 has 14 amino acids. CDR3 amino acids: CASSLELAGNEQFF. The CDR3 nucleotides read TGTGCCAGCAGCTTGGAGCTAGCGGGCAATGAGCAGTTCTTC.

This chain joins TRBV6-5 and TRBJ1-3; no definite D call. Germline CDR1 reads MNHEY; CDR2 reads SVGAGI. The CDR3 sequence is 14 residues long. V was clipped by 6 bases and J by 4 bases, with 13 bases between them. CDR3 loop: CASRVWAGGNTIYF. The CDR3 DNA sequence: TGTGCCAGCAGGGTTTGGGCAGGAGGAAACACCATATATTTT.

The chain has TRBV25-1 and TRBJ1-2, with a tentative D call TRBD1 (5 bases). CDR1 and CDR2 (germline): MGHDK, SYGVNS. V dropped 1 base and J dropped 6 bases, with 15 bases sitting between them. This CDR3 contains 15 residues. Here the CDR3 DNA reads TGTGCCAGCAGTGAATTGCCGGACGGGGGGGATGGCTACACCTTC. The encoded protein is CASSELPDGGDGYTF.

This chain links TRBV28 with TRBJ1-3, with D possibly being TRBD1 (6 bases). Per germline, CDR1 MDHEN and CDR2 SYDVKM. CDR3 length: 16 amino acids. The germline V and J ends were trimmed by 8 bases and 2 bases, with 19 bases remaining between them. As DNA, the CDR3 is TGTGCCAGCTCATCATCGGGGGAGGGGGCTGGAAACACCATATATTTT. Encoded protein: CASSSSGEGAGNTIYF.

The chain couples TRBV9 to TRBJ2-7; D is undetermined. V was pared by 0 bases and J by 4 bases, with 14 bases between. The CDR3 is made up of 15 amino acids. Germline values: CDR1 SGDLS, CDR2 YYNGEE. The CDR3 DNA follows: TGTGCCAGCAGCGTAGCTAGTGCGGATACTTACGAGCAGTACTTC. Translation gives CASSVASADTYEQYF.

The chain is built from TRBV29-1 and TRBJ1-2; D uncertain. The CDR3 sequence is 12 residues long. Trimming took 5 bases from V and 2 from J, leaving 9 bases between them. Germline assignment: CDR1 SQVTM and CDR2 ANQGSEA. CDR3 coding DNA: TGCAGCGTTCCGGCGGGGAACTATGGCTACACCTTC. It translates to CSVPAGNYGYTF.

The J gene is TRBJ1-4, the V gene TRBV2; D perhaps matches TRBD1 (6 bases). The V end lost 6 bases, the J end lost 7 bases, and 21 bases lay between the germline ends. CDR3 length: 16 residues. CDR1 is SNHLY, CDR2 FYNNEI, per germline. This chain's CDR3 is CASSERVGGLGEKLFF. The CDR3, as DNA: TGTGCCAGCAGCGAAAGGGTGGGGGGGCTCGGTGAAAAACTGTTTTTT.

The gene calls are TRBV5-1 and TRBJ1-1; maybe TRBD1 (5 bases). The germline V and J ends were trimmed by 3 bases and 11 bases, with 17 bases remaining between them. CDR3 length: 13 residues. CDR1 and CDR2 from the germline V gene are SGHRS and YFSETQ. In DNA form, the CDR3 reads TGCGCCAGCAGCTGGAAGCAGGGAGGGTCCGCTTTCTTT. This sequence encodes CASSWKQGGSAFF. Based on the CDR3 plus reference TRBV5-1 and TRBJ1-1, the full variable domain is KAGVTQTPRYLIKTRGQQVTLSCSPISGHRSVSWYQQTPGQGLQFLFEYFSETQRNKGNFPGRFSGRQFSNSRSEMNVSTLELGDSALYLCASSWKQGGSAFFGQGTRLTVV.

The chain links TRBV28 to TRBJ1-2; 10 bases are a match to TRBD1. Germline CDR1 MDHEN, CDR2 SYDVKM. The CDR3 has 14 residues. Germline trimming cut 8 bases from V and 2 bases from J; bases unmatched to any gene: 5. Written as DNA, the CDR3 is TGTGCCAGCTGTCGGGACAGGGGAAACTATGGCTACACCTTC. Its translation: CASCRDRGNYGYTF.

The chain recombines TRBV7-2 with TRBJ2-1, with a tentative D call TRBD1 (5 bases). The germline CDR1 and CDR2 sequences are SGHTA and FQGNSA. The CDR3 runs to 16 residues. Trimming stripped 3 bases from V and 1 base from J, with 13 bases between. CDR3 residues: CASSFSAGLSYNEQFF. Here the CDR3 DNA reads TGTGCCAGCAGCTTCTCGGCAGGGCTGTCCTACAATGAGCAGTTCTTC.

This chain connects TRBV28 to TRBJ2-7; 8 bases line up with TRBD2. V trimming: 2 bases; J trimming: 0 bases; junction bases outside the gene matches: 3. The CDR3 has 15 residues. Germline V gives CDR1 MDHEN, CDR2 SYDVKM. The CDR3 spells CASSLSGGLSYEQYF. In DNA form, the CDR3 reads TGTGCCAGCAGTTTAAGCGGGGGCCTCTCCTACGAGCAGTACTTC.

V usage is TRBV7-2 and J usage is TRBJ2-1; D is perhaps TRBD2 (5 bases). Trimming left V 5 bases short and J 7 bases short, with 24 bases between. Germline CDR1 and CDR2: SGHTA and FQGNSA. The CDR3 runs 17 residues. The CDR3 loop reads CASSPRPRWVEGNEQFF. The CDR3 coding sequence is TGTGCCAGCAGCCCCCGGCCCCGGTGGGTCGAGGGTAATGAGCAGTTCTTC.

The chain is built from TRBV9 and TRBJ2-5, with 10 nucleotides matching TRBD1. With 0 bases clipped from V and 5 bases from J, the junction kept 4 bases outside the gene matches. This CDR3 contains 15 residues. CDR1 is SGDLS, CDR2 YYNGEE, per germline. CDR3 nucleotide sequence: TGTGCCAGCAGCGTAGGACAGGGGGCTTGGGAGACCCAGTACTTC. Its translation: CASSVGQGAWETQYF.

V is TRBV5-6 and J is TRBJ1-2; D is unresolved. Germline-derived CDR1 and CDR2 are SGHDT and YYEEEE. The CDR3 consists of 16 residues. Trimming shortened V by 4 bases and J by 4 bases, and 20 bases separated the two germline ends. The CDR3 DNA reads TGTGCCAGCAGCCCCGGCTACCCGACACAGAGCTATGGCTACACCTTC. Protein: CASSPGYPTQSYGYTF.

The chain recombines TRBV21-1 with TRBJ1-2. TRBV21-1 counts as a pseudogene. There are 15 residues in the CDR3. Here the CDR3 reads CASSNQGKGRAGYTF. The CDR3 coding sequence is TGTGCCAGCAGCAATCAAGGTAAGGGGCGGGCTGGCTACACCTTC.

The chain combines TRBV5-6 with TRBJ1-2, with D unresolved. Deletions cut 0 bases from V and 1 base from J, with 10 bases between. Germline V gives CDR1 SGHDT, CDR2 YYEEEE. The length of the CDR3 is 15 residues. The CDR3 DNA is TGTGCCAGCAGCTTGGCGGGAACCGTTAACTATGGCTACACCTTC. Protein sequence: CASSLAGTVNYGYTF.

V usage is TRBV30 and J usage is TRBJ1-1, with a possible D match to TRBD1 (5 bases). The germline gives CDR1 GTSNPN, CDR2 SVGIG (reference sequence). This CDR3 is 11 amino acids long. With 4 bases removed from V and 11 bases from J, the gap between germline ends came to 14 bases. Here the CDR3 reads CAWTGLVQAFF. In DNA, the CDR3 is TGTGCCTGGACAGGGCTCGTACAGGCTTTCTTT.

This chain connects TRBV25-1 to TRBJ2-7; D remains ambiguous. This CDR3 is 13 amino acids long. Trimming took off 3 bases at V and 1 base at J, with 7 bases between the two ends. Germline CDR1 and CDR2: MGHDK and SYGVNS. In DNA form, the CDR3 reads TGTGCCAGCAGTGAGGGCGGATCCTACGAGCAGTACTTC. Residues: CASSEGGSYEQYF.

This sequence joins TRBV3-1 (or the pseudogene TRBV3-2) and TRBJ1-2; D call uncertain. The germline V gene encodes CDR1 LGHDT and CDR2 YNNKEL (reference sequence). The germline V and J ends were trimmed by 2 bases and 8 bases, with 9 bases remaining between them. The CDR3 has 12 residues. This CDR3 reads CASSQRSSGYTF. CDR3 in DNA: TGTGCCAGCAGCCAACGGAGCTCAGGCTACACCTTC.

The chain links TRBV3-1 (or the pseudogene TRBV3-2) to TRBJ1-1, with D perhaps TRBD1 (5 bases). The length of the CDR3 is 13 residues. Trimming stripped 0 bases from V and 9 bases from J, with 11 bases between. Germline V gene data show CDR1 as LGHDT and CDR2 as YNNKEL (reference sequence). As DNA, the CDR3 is TGTGCCAGCAGCCAAGATCCAGGGTGGAAAGCTTTCTTT. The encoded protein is CASSQDPGWKAFF.

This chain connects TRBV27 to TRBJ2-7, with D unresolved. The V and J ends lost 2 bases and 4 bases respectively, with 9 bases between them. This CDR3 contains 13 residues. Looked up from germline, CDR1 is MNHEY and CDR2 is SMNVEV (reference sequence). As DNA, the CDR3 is TGTGCCAGCAGTTTAGGGGATGTTTACGAGCAGTACTTC. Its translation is CASSLGDVYEQYF.

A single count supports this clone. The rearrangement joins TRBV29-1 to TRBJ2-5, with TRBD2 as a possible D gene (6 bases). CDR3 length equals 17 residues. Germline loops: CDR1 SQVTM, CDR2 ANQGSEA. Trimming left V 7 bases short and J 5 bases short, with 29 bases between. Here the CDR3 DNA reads TGCAGCGCCTTTACCGGGAGCGGGCTCAACCCGAGGGAGACCCAGTACTTC. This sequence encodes CSAFTGSGLNPRETQYF.

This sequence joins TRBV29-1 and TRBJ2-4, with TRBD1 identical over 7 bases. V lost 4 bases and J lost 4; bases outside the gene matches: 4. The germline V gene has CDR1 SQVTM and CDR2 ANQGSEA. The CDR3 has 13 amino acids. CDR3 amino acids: CSVADRRKNIQYF. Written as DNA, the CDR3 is TGCAGCGTTGCGGACAGGAGGAAAAACATTCAGTACTTC.

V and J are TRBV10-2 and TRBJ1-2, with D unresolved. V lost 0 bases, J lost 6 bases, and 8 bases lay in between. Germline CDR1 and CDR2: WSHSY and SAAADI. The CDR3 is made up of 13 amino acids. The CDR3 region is CASSESIADGYTF. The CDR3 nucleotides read TGCGCCAGCAGTGAGTCGATAGCCGATGGCTACACCTTC.